This T cell receptor beta chain was found in a study of T cell responses to AZD1222 COVID-19 vaccine. Study findings and constraints: Every sample of the repertoires postdated the peak T cell response. White British ancestry dominated among donors, who included more females, and clonal diversity was possibly underestimated. Spike-specific TCR breadth and depth rose after two AZD1222 doses.

Note on this clone: Its antigen is not known.

The germline V gene encodes CDR1 GTSNPN and CDR2 SVGIG (reference sequence). V was pared by 0 bases and J by 1 base, with 9 bases between. The CDR3 spans 14 residues. Some clones are missing from TCRdb's copy, which holds only in-frame ones; the method was immunoSEQ multiplex PCR. This table holds under 200,000 clones, around nine tenths found once. Source: peripheral blood, taken 28 days after the second dose of the MenACWY control vaccine. The chain recombines TRBV30 with TRBJ1-1, with D possibly TRBD1 on 6 matching bases. This TCR was recovered from an adult who received the MenACWY meningococcal vaccine as a control. CDR3 sequence: CAWSVGHSNTEAFF. As DNA, the CDR3 is TGTGCCTGGAGTGTGGGACACTCGAACACTGAAGCTTTCTTT.